This T cell receptor beta chain was sequenced during a study of cytomegalovirus exposure and HLA in healthy donors. CDR1 is SGHRS, CDR2 YFSETQ, per germline. The CDR3 has 15 residues. Trimming removed 1 base from V and 6 bases from J; junction bases left unmatched: 5. The PCR contained 60 Vbeta and 13 Jbeta primers. Sequencing used immunoSEQ multiplex PCR; TCRdb keeps in-frame clones, though not all of them. The sample yields 200,000 to 250,000 clones, 82% seen once. The source material was PBMCs. The rearrangement uses TRBV5-1 and TRBJ2-1, with 9 bases fitting TRBD1. This receptor was taken from a woman aged 40 to 50 in good health and CMV-seropositive. The CDR3 nucleotides are TGCGCCAGCAGCTTGCGACAGGGGGTAAGCAATGAGCAGTTCTTC. Its protein is CASSLRQGVSNEQFF.